Detailed here is one T cell receptor (beta chain). What it binds is unknown. These data are taken from a study of T cells in Graves' hyperthyroidism and ophthalmopathy. The CDR3 loop spans 11 amino acids. CDR1 is SQVTM and CDR2 is ANQGSEA in the germline V gene. V lost 2 bases and J 6 bases, leaving 7 bases between the germline ends. Study-level findings and limits: In the blood, most expanded thyroid clonotypes above 0.001 appeared as well. With a median lead of approximately 6.4 months before onset, the model predicted ophthalmopathy. A model of 13 V-J pairs discriminated ophthalmopathy from stable hyperthyroidism.

Diagnosing involved the use of clinical symptoms, serum thyroxine and TRAb, thyroid ultrasound and orbital computed tomography. Amplified TCR beta CDR3 regions derived from RNA transcripts. TCR CDR3 underwent first-round RT-PCR with the HTBI primer set. TCRdb independently ran MiXCR on the multiplex PCR reads; one entry per CDR3 protein. The sample yields 600,000 to 700,000 distinct CDR3 sequences, less than 45% seen once. Sequenced sample: peripheral blood or thyroid tissue (not recorded which). The rearrangement joins TRBV29-1 to TRBJ1-1; D ambiguous. The TCR sequence derives from an adult man with Graves' disease, either hyperthyroidism or ophthalmopathy (not recorded which). The CDR3 protein is CSVEFVSEAFF. The CDR3 DNA is TGCAGCGTTGAATTTGTATCTGAAGCTTTCTTT.